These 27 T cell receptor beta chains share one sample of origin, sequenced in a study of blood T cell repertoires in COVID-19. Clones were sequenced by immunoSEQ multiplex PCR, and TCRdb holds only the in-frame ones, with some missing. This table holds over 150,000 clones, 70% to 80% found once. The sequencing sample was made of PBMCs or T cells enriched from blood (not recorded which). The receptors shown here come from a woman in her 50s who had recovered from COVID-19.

The CDR3 is CASSRGDRAREQYF. CDR3 nucleotide sequence: TGTGCCAGCTCACGAGGGGACAGGGCTCGAGAGCAGTACTTC. The gene calls are TRBV18 and TRBJ2-7; 9 positions agree with TRBD1. Germline CDR1 KGHSH, CDR2 LQKENI. The V gene end was trimmed by 4 bases and the J gene end by 7 bases; junction bases not matched to a gene: 8. The CDR3 is 14 amino acids. Looking up the rest from reference TRBV18 and TRBJ2-7 gives the full variable domain: NAGVMQNPRHLVRRRGQEARLRCSPMKGHSHVYWYRQLPEEGLKFMVYLQKENIIDESGMPKERFSAEFPKEGPSILRIQQVVRGDSAAYFCASSRGDRAREQYFGPGTRLTVT.

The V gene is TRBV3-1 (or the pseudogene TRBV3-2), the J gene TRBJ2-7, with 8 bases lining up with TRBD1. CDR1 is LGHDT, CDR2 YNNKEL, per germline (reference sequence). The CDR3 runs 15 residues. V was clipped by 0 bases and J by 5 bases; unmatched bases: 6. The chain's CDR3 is CASSQEPQGGNEQYF. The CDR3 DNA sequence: TGTGCCAGCAGCCAAGAACCACAGGGGGGTAACGAGCAGTACTTC.

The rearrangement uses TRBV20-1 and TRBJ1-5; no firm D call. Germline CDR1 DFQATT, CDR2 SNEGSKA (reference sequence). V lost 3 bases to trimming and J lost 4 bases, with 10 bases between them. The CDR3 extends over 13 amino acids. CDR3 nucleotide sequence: TGCAGTGCTAGTTGGGCTGGGAATCAGCCCCAGCATTTT. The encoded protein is CSASWAGNQPQHF.

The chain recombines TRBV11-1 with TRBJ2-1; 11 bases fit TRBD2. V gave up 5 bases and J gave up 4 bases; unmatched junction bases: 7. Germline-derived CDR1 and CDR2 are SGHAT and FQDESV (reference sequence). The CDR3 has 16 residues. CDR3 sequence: CASSRLLAGGYNEQFF. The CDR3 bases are TGTGCCAGCAGCCGGCTCCTAGCGGGAGGATACAATGAGCAGTTCTTC.

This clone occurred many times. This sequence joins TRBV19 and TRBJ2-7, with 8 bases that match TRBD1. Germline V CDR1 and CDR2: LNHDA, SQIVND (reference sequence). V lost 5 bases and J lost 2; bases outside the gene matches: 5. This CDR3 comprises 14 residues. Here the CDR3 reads CASSPRDRTYEQYF. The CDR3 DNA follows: TGTGCCAGTAGTCCCAGGGACAGGACCTACGAGCAGTACTTC.

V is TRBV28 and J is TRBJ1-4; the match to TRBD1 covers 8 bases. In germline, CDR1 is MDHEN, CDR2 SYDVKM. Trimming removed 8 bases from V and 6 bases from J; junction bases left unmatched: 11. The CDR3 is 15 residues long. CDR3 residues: CASGQGGTGYEKLFF. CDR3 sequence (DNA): TGTGCCAGCGGCCAGGGGGGGACAGGTTATGAAAAACTGTTTTTT.

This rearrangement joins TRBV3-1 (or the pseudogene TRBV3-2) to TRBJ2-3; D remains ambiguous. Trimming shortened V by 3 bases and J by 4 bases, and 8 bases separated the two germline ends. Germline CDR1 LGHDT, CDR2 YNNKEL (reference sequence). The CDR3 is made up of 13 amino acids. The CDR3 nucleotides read TGTGCCAGCAGCCACCACGGTGCAGATACGCAGTATTTT. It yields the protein CASSHHGADTQYF.

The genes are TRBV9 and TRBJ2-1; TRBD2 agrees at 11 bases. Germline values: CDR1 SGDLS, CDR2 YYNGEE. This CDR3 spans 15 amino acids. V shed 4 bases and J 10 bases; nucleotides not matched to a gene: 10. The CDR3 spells CASSPATTSGAEQFF. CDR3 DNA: TGTGCCAGCAGCCCAGCTACGACTAGCGGGGCGGAGCAGTTCTTC.

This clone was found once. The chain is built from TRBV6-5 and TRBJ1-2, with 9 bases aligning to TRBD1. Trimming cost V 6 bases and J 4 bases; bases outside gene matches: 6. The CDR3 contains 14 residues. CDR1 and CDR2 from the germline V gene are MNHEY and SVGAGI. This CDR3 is CASRADRGGYGYTF. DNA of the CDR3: TGTGCCAGCAGAGCGGACAGGGGTGGCTATGGCTACACCTTC.

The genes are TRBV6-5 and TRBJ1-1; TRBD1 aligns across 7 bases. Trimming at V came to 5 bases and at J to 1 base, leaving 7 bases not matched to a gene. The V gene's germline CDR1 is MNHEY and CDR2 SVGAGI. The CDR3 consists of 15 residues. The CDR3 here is CASSKRQGKNTEAFF. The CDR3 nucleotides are TGTGCCAGCAGTAAGCGACAGGGAAAGAACACTGAAGCTTTCTTT.

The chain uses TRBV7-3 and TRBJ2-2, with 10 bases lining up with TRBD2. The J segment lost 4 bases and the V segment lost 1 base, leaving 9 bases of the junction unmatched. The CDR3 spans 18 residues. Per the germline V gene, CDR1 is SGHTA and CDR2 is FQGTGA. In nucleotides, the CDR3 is TGTGCCAGCAGCTTAATCTCAGCGGGAGGGCCAAGCACCGGGGAGCTGTTTTTT. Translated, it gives CASSLISAGGPSTGELFF. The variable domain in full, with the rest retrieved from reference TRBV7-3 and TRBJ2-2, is GAGVSQTPSNKVTEKGKYVELRCDPISGHTALYWYRQSLGQGPEFLIYFQGTGAADDSGLPNDRFFAVRPEGSVSTLKIQRTERGDSAVYLCASSLISAGGPSTGELFFGEGSRLTVL.

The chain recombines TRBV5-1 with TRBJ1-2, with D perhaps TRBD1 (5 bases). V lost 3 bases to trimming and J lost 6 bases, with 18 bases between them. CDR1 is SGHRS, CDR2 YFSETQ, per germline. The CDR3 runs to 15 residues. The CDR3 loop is CASSSSGGPIDGYTF. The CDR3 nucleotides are TGCGCCAGCAGCTCTTCGGGGGGACCTATAGATGGCTACACCTTC.

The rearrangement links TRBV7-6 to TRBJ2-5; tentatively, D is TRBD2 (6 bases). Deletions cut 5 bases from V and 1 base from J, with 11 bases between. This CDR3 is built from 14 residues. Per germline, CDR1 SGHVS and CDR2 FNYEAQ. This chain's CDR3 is CASSLRDSQETQYF. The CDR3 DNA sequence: TGTGCCAGCAGCCTACGGGACTCCCAAGAGACCCAGTACTTC. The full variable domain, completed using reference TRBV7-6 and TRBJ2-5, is GAGVSQSPRYKVTKRGQDVALRCDPISGHVSLYWYRQALGQGPEFLTYFNYEAQQDKSGLPNDRFSAERPEGSISTLTIQRTEQRDSAMYRCASSLRDSQETQYFGPGTRLLVL.

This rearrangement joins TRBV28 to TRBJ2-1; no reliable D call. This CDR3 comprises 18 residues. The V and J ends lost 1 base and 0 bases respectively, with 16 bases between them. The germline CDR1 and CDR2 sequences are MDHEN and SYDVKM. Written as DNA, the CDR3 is TGTGCCAGCAGTTTATACGGCCACAAGACATTCTCCTACAATGAGCAGTTCTTC. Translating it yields CASSLYGHKTFSYNEQFF.

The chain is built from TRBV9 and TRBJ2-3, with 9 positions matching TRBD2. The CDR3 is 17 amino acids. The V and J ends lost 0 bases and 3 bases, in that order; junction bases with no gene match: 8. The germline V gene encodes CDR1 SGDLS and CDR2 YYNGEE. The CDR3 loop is CASSVGGAGGGTDTQYF. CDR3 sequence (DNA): TGTGCCAGCAGCGTAGGGGGAGCGGGAGGTGGGACAGATACGCAGTATTTT.

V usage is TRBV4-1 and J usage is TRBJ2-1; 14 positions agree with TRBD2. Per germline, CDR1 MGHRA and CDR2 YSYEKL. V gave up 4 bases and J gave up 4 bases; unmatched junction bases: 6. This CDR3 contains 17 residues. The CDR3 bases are TGCGCCAGCAGCCGAGCCGGGACTAGCGGGGGATACAATGAGCAGTTCTTC. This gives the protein CASSRAGTSGGYNEQFF.

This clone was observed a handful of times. This CDR3 is CASSSAGQRGSYGYTF. The CDR3 DNA is TGTGCCAGCAGTTCCGCCGGACAGAGGGGGAGCTATGGCTACACCTTC. The chain joins TRBV28 to TRBJ1-2, with D possibly TRBD1 on 6 matching bases. Germline CDR1 and CDR2: MDHEN and SYDVKM. The CDR3 is made up of 16 amino acids. Trimming stripped 4 bases from V and 4 bases from J, with 19 bases between.

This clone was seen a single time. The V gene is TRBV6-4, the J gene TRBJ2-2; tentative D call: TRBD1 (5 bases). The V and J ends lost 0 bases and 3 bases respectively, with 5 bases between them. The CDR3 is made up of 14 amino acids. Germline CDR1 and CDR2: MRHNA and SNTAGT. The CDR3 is CASSDSQDTGELFF. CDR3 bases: TGTGCCAGCAGTGACTCACAGGACACCGGGGAGCTGTTTTTT.

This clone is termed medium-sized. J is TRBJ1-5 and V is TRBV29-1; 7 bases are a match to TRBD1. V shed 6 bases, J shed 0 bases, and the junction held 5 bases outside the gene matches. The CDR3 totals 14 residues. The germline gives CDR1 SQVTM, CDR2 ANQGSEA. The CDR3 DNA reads TGCAGCGTGAAACAGGGGAATAGCAATCAGCCCCAGCATTTT. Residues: CSVKQGNSNQPQHF. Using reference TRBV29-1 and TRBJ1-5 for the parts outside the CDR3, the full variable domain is SAVISQKPSRDICQRGTSLTIQCQVDSQVTMMFWYRQQPGQSLTLIATANQGSEATYESGFVIDKFPISRPNLTFSTLTVSNMSPEDSSIYLCSVKQGNSNQPQHFGDGTRLSIL.

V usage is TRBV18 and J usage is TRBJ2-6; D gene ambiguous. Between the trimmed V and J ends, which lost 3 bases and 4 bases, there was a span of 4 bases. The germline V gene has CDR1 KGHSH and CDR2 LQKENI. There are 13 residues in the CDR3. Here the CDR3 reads CASSPAGANVLTF. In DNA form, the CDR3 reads TGTGCCAGCTCACCCGCGGGGGCCAACGTCCTGACTTTC.

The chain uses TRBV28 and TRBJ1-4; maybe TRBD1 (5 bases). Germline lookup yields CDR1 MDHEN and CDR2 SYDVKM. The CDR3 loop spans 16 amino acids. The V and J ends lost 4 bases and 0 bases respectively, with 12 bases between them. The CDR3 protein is CASSSPPGPTNEKLFF. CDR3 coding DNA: TGTGCCAGCAGTTCCCCACCAGGGCCAACTAATGAAAAACTGTTTTTT.

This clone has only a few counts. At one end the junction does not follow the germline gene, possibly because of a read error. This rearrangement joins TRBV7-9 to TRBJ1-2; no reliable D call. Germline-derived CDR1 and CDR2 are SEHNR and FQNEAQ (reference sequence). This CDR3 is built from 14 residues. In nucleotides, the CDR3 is TGTGCCAGCCGCTTTGGAGACCATAACTATGGCTACACCTTC. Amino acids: CASRFGDHNYGYTF.

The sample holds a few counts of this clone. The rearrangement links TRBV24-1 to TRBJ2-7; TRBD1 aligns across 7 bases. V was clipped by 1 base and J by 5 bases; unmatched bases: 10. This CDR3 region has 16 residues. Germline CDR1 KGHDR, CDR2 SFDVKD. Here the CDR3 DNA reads TGTGCCACCAGTGATTTTGCGCGGACAGGAAAGGACGAGCAGTACTTC. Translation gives CATSDFARTGKDEQYF.

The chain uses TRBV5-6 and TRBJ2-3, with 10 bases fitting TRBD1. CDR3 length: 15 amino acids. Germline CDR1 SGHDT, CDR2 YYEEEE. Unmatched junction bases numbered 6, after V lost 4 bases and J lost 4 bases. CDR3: CASSPPGTGADTQYF. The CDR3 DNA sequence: TGTGCCAGCAGCCCCCCCGGGACAGGGGCAGATACGCAGTATTTT.

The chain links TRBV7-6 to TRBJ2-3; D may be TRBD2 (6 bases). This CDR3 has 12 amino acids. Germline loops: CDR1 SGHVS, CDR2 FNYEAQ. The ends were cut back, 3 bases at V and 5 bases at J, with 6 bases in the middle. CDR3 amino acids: CASSFGGDTQYF. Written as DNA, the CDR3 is TGTGCCAGCAGCTTCGGGGGAGATACGCAGTATTTT.

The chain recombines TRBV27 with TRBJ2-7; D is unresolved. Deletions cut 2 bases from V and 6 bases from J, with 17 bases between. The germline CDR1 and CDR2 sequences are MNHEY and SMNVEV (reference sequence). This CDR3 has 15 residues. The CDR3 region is CASSLTPLTLSEQYF. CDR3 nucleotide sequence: TGTGCCAGCAGTTTAACACCTCTGACTCTCAGCGAGCAGTACTTC.

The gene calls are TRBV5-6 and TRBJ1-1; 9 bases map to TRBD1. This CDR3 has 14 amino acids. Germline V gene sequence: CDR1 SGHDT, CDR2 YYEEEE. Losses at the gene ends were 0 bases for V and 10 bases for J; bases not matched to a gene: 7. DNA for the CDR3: TGTGCCAGCAGCTTGGGATACTTGACAGGGGGAGCTTTCTTT. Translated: CASSLGYLTGGAFF.